The 5 T cell receptor beta chains in this list originate from one sample, sequenced in a study of patients and donors after allogeneic stem cell transplantation. Each CDR3 protein gets one entry after TCRdb re-called the RT-PCR reads with MiXCR. The sample shows hundreds of thousands of distinct CDR3 sequences, under 20% of them seen only once. The sample comprised blood, either unsorted or a sorted T cell fraction (not recorded which). These receptors came from a human donor who was either an allogeneic HSCT recipient or a stem cell or donor lymphocyte infusion donor (not recorded which). It is not recorded whose cells these are; they may come from a transplant donor.

This chain links TRBV20-1 with TRBJ1-2; D is undetermined. Germline V gives CDR1 DFQATT, CDR2 SNEGSKA (reference sequence). This CDR3 spans 14 amino acids. The V and J ends lost 0 bases and 2 bases respectively, with 10 bases between them. DNA for the CDR3: TGCAGTGCTAGAGACGTAGGGAAGAACTATGGCTACACCTTC. Its protein product is CSARDVGKNYGYTF.

CDR3 in amino acids: CASSQSRDSYGYTF. The CDR3 bases are TGCGCCAGCAGCCAGTCCCGGGACAGTTATGGCTACACCTTC. The chain uses TRBV4-3 and TRBJ1-2, with 7 positions matching TRBD1. Germline assignment: CDR1 LGHNA and CDR2 YSLEER. The CDR3 has 14 residues. V was pared by 3 bases and J by 5 bases, with 6 bases of the junction left unmatched.

This clonotype showed up just a few times. The rearrangement joins TRBV29-1 to TRBJ1-1; D is unclear. Trimming stripped 1 base from V and 0 bases from J, with 6 bases between. The length of the CDR3 is 13 residues. Germline CDR1 is SQVTM and CDR2 is ANQGSEA. For the CDR3, the DNA is TGCAGCGTTGAAGGGCAGATGAACACTGAAGCTTTCTTT. The encoded protein is CSVEGQMNTEAFF.

This clonotype was observed a handful of times. The J gene is TRBJ1-1, the V gene TRBV7-9; D not resolved. This CDR3 comprises 11 residues. The V gene's germline CDR1 is SEHNR and CDR2 FQNEAQ (reference sequence). V was cut by 5 bases and J by 4 bases, with 5 bases left in between. The CDR3 region is CASSPTTEAFF. The CDR3 DNA is TGTGCCAGCAGCCCTACCACTGAAGCTTTCTTT.

The genes are TRBV2 and TRBJ2-2; 7 positions match TRBD1. V gave up 1 base and J gave up 0 bases; unmatched junction bases: 5. The CDR3 length is 17 residues. CDR1 and CDR2 from the germline V gene are SNHLY and FYNNEI. The CDR3 spells CASSEDRGSSNTGELFF. CDR3 nucleotide sequence: TGTGCCAGCAGTGAAGACAGGGGATCTTCGAACACCGGGGAGCTGTTTTTT.